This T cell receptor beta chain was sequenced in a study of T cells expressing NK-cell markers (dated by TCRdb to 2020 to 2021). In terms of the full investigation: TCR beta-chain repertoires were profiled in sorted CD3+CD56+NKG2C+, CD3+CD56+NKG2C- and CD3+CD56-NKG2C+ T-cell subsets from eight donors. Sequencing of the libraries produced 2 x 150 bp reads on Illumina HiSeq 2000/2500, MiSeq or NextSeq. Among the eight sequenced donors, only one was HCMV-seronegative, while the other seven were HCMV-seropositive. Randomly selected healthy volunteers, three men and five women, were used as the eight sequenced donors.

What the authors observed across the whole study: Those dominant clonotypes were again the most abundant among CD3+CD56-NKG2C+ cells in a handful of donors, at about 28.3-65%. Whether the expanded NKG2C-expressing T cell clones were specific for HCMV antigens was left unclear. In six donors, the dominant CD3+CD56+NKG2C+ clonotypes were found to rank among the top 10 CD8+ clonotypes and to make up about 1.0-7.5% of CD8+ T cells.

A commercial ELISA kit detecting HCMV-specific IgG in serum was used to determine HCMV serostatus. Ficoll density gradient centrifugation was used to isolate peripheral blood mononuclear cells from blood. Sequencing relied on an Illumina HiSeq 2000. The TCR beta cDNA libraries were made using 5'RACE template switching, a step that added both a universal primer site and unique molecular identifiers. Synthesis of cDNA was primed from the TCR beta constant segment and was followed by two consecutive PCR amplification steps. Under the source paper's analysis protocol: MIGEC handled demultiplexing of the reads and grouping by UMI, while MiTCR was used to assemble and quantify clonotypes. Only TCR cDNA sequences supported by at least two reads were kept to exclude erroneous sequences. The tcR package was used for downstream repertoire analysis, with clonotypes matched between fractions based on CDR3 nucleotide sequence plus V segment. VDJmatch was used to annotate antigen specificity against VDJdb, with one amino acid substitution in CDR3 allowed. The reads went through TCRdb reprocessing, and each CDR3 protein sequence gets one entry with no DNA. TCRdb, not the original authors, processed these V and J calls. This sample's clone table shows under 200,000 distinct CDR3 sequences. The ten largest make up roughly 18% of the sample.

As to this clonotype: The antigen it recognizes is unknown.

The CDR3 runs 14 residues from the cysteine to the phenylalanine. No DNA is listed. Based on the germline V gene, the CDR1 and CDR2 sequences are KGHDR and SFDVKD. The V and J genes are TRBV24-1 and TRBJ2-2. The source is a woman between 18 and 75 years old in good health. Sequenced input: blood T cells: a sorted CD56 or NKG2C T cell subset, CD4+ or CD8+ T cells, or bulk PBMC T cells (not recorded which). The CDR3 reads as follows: CATSGTQNTGELFF.